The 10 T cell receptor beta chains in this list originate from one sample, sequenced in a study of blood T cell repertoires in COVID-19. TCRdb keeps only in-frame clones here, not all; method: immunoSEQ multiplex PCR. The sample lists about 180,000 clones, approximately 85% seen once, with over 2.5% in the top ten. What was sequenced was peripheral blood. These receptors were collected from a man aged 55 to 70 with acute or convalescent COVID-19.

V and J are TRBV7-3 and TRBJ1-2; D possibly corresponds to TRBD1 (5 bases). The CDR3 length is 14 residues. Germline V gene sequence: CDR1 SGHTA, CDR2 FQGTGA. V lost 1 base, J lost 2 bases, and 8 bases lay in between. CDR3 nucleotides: TGTGCCAGCAGCTTAAACGCAGGGAACTATGGCTACACCTTC. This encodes CASSLNAGNYGYTF.

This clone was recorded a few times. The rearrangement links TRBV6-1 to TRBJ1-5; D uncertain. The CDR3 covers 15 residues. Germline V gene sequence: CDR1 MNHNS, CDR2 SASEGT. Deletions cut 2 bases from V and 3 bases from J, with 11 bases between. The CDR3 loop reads CASSELLENNQPQHF. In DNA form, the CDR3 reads TGTGCCAGCAGTGAATTACTGGAGAACAATCAGCCCCAGCATTTT.

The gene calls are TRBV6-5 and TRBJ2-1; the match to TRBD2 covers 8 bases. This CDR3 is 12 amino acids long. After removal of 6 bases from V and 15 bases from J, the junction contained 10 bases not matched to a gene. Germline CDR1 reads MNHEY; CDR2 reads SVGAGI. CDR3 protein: CASSSSGRLWFF. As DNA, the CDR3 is TGTGCCAGCAGCTCCAGCGGGAGACTGTGGTTCTTC.

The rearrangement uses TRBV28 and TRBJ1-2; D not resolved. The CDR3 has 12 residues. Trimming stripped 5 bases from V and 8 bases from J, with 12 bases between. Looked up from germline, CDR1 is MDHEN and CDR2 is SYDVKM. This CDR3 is CASSTLQVGYTF. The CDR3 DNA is TGTGCCAGCAGTACACTGCAGGTGGGCTACACCTTC.

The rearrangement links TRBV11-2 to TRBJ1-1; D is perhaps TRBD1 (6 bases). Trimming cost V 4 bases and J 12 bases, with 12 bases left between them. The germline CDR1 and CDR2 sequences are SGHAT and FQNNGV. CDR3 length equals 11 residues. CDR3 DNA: TGTGCCAGCAGCTCCACAGGGCTTCCTTTCTTT. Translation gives CASSSTGLPFF.

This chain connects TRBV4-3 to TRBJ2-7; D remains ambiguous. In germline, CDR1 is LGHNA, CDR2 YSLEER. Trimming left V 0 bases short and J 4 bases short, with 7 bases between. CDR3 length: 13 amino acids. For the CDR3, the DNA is TGCGCCAGCAGCCAAGATCTGGCTTACGAGCAGTACTTC. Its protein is CASSQDLAYEQYF.

CDR3 in DNA: TGTGCCAGCAGCTTGAGCGTGGGCACAGATACGCAGTATTTT. Encoded protein: CASSLSVGTDTQYF. The chain couples TRBV7-9 to TRBJ2-3; D is unresolved. Germline loops: CDR1 SEHNR, CDR2 FQNEAQ (reference sequence). Trimming took 3 bases from V and 1 from J, leaving 8 bases between them. The CDR3 is made up of 14 amino acids.

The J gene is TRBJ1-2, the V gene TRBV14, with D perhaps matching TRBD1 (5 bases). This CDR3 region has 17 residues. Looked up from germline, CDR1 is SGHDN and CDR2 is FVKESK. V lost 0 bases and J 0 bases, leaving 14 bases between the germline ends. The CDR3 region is CASSQEGRVKTNYGYTF. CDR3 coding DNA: TGTGCCAGCAGCCAAGAGGGCAGGGTAAAGACTAACTATGGCTACACCTTC.

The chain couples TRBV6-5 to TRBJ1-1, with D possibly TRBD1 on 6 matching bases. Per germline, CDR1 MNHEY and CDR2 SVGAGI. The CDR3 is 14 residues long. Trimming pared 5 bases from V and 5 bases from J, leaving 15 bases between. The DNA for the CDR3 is TGTGCCAGCAGTCGGGGGGGGGCCGGGACTGAAGCTTTCTTT. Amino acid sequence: CASSRGGAGTEAFF.

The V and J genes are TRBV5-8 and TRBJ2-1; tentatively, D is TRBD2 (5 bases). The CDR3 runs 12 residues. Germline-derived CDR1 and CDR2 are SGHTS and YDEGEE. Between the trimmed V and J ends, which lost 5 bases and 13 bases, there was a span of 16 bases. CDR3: CASRYNRDVQFF. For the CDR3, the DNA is TGTGCCAGCAGATACAACCGGGATGTACAGTTCTTC.